This record looks at one TCR beta chain sequence and its context. Its target is unknown. This sample was taken from a study of naive CD8 T cells in extremely preterm neonates. Study-level results: Preterm samples differed in productive template counts; sample size was small. Preterm infants showed shorter CDR3s, fewer N additions and less trimming than older groups. iChao1 richness was lowest in preterm neonates, significantly versus all ages.

Germline V lookup: CDR1 SGHAT, CDR2 FQNNGV. Trimming cost V 8 bases and J 2 bases, with 9 bases left between them. The CDR3 contains 12 residues. Only in-frame clones appear in the TCRdb table, and some are missing; sequencing was by immunoSEQ multiplex PCR. This table holds thousands of clones, 95% to 98% found once. The sequence was collected from a human donor in good health. Material: naive CD8+ T cells from blood. J is TRBJ1-1 and V is TRBV11-2, with no clear D. CDR3 DNA: TGTGCCAGCGGTCGGGTTAACACTGAAGCTTTCTTT. It translates to CASGRVNTEAFF.